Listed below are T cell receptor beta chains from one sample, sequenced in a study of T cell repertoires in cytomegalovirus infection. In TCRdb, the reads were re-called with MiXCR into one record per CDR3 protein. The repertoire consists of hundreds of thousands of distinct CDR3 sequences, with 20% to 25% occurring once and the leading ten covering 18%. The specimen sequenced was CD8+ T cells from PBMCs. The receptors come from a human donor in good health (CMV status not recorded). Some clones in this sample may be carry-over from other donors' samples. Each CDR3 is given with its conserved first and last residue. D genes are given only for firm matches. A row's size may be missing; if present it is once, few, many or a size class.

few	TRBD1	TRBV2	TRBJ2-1	CASSTGTGWYNEQFF	TGTGCCAGCAGTACCGGGACAGGGTGGTACAATGAGCAGTTCTTC
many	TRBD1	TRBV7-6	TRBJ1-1	CASSLGGTGVSTEAFF	TGTGCCAGCAGCTTAGGAGGGACAGGGGTGTCCACTGAAGCTTTCTTT
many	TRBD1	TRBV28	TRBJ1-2	CASSDPGTGQIYGYTF	TGTGCCAGCAGTGATCCAGGGACAGGCCAGATCTATGGCTACACCTTC
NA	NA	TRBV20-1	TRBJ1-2	CSARDNYGYTF	TGCAGTGCTAGAGACAACTATGGCTACACCTTC
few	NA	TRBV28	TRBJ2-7	CASSPSVSSEQYF	TGTGCCAGCAGTCCTTCGGTATCGTCCGAGCAGTACTTC
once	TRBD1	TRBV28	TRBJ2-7	CASSSLTGGGYEQYF	TGTGCCAGCAGTTCCCTGACAGGGGGCGGCTACGAGCAGTACTTC
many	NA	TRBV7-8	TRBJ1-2	CASSLDRPGGLGYTF	TGTGCCAGCAGCTTAGATCGCCCGGGAGGGTTGGGCTACACCTTC
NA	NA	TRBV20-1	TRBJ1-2	CSAGTPANYGYTF	TGCAGTGCTGGGACGCCGGCTAACTATGGCTACACCTTC
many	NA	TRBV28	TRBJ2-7	CASSLGQHYEQYF	TGTGCCAGCTCCCTGGGGCAGCACTACGAGCAGTACTTC
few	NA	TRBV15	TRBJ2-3	CATSGASAEAQYF	TGTGCCACCAGCGGGGCCAGCGCTGAAGCGCAGTATTTT
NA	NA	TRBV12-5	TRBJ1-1	CASGLGGNTEAFF	TGTGCTAGTGGTTTGGGGGGGAACACTGAAGCTTTCTTT
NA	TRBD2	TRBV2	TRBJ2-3	CASSPPLAPSTDTQYF	TGTGCCAGCAGTCCTCCACTAGCGCCTAGCACAGATACGCAGTATTTT
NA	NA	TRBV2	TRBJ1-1	CATNRVSGTEAFF	TGTGCCACCAACAGGGTATCGGGCACTGAAGCTTTCTTT
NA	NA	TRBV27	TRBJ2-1	CASSPLTSSYNEQFF	TGTGCCAGCAGCCCACTGACAAGCTCCTACAATGAGCAGTTCTTC
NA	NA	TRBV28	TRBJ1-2	CASSRTGSYGYTF	TGTGCCAGCAGCCGAACAGGCTCCTATGGCTACACCTTC
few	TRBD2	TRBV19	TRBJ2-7	CASRRKTSGGFYEQYF	TGTGCCAGTAGAAGGAAGACTAGCGGGGGATTCTACGAGCAGTACTTC
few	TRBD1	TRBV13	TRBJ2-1	CASSLVIRDSRTNEQFF	TGTGCCAGCAGCTTAGTTATACGGGACAGCCGAACCAATGAGCAGTTCTTC
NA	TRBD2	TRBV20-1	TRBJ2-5	CSAWGLAGGGSQETQYF	TGCAGTGCTTGGGGACTAGCGGGGGGCGGCTCCCAAGAGACCCAGTACTTC
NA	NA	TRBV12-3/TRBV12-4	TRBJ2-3	CASSLGLGIDTQYF	TGTGCCAGCAGTTTAGGCCTAGGGATAGATACGCAGTATTTT
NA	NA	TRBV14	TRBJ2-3	CASSQLILSNTDTQYF	TGTGCCAGCAGCCAATTAATACTTAGCAACACAGATACGCAGTATTTT
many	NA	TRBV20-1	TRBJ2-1	CSATPGLNEQFF	TGCAGTGCAACCCCCGGACTAAATGAGCAGTTCTTC
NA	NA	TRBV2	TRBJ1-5	CASRDSGSNQPQHF	TGTGCCAGCCGAGATTCGGGTAGCAATCAGCCCCAGCATTTT
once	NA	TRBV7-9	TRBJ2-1	CASSLAEGREQFF	TGTGCCAGCAGTTTAGCTGAGGGGCGTGAGCAGTTCTTC
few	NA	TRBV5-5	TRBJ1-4	CASSLDLGDEKLFF	TGTGCCAGCAGCTTGGACCTCGGGGATGAAAAACTGTTTTTT
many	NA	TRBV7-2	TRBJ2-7	CASSWGRFYEQYF	TGTGCCAGCAGCTGGGGGCGCTTCTACGAGCAGTACTTC
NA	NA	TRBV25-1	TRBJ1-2	CASSFAPSSGYTF	TGTGCCAGCAGTTTTGCCCCGTCCTCAGGCTACACCTTC
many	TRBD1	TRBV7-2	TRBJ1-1	CASSFFVLTGDPRGAEAFF	TGTGCCAGCAGCTTCTTTGTATTGACAGGGGATCCGAGAGGGGCTGAAGCTTTCTTT